This record looks at one TCR beta chain sequence and its context. The antigen is not known. This entry belongs to a study of beta chain features in type 1 diabetes. Expressed TCRB transcripts were sequenced after all isolated RNA was converted to cDNA. Clones were read by immunoSEQ multiplex PCR, and TCRdb kept only the in-frame ones, dropping some. This repertoire shows roughly 340,000 clones, roughly 13% found once; its top ten account for 0.0085% to 0.012%. Study-wide results and limits: More deletions and fewer insertions at VDJ junctions were found in patients with type 1 diabetes. The analysis here could not establish whether HLA type shapes TCRB rearrangement. People with Type 1 diabetes carried modestly yet significantly shorter TCRB CDR3s in all four CD4+ subsets.

Germline V gives CDR1 SEHNR, CDR2 FQNEAQ (reference sequence). The CDR3 has 17 amino acids. V was clipped by 4 bases and J by 4 bases; unmatched bases: 12. The chain joins TRBV7-9 to TRBJ2-5; 10 nucleotides agree with TRBD1. Specimen: naive CD4+ T cells from blood. The sequence was collected from a woman aged 18-35 years with type 1 diabetes. The CDR3 nucleotides read TGTGCCAGCAGCTCCCCCCCGGGACAGGGGCTGGGAGAGACCCAGTACTTC. Amino acids: CASSSPPGQGLGETQYF.